This T cell receptor beta chain came from a study of blood T cell repertoires in COVID-19 (dated by TCRdb to the early 2020s). As for the study more broadly: The collaborator samples originated in the United States, Italy and Spain and spanned the acute and convalescent phases of COVID-19. The prospective study material was composed of cDNA or gDNA derived from T cells, B-cell-depleted T cells, or PBMCs. Subjects who had been exposed to COVID-19, were actively infected with it, or had recovered from it provided the deeply sampled blood TCRbeta repertoires that made up the dataset. The repertoires were released in a freely available public database meant as a resource for research on the immune response to SARS-CoV-2. Samples came from the ongoing ImmuneRACE study (first 160 participants) plus 1,254 subjects from 6 global collaborators. Nearly every sample came with metadata listing a de-identified subject ID, COVID-19 status, age in years and sex. Where available, HLA class I and class II types were obtained from metadata supplied by the sample provider rather than from assay-based typing. On the study overall, not on this receptor specifically: Clinical and demographic metadata were provided uncurated, with the amount varying by source and participant.

This clone is a singleton in its sample. Its antigen remains unidentified. Per-base qualities were not stored, and no clone one base away is much larger. Germline trimming amounts to 7 bases on V and 6 bases on J, with 7 as the count of junction bases outside the gene matches. From the germline V gene (reference sequence), CDR1 is LNHDA and CDR2 is SQIVND. Its CDR3 holds 13 amino acids, cysteine through phenylalanine. The DNA shown is the 39-base CDR3, in frame from base 1. Participants in the prospective study were enrolled through a virtual design, were aged about 18 to 90 years, and lived in under 25 United States geographic areas. Cohort assignment in the prospective study relied on participant-reported clinical history from a screening survey and a study questionnaire. Recovered participants in ImmuneRACE Cohort 3 were defined by two consecutive negative NP/OP PCR tests, clearance by a healthcare professional, or resolution of symptoms. In the prospective study, mobile phlebotomists collected whole blood, serum and a nasopharyngeal or oropharyngeal swab from each participant. Participants in the prospective study had the option to provide additional blood draws and questionnaires over a roughly two-month period. Prospective study blood samples were shipped either frozen or at room temperature before DNA extraction.

TCRbeta CDR3 regions were amplified from genomic DNA by means of the immunoSEQ Assay, a bias-controlled multiplex PCR. Per the source publication's procedure: The number of nucleated cells in each sample was estimated by amplification of reference gene primers within the assay. To quantify the absolute abundance of each unique TCRbeta CDR3 rearrangement, sequence reads were collapsed and filtered. For each sample, productive Simpson clonality was calculated by taking the square root of Simpson's diversity index across productive rearrangements. TCRdb carries this immuneACCESS record with in-frame sequences only. Its versions omit some clonotypes, under half of them owing to an unresolved V gene in the studies checked, with the rest unexplained. For V, J and clone size, that table is used; D and trimming come from the DNA. The sample table lists more than 400,000 clones, less than 95% of them with a count of one. About 0.6% of the sample is held by the ten biggest clonotypes.

The chain uses TRBV19 and TRBJ2-7; TRBD1 agrees with 9 junctional bases. Sequenced material: PBMCs or T cells enriched from blood (not recorded which). The receptor's source is a young man who had recovered from COVID-19. In nucleotides, the sequence is TGTGCCAGTACCTGGACAGGGGAAGGCGAGCAGTACTTC. It encodes CASTWTGEGEQYF.